The source of this TCR beta chain is a study of molecular identifiers for immune sequencing clone quantification. V shed 6 bases, J shed 0 bases, and the junction held 11 bases outside the gene matches. The CDR3 is 17 amino acids. This clonotype appeared many times. Generation of bulk TCR libraries relied on previously described methods and listed TCR primers. TCRdb reprocessed the PCR reads via MiXCR and lists one record per CDR3 protein. The sample holds approximately 41,000 distinct CDR3 sequences, 15% to 20% seen once. Sequencing was done on a sample of naive CD8+ T cells from blood, with Jurkat cell RNA spiked in. As to subset: FACS-sorted CD8+CD4-CCR7+CD45RA+ naive T cells. This TCR was recovered from a human donor in good health. Some libraries in this study had Jurkat cell RNA spiked in. The V call is TRBV12-3 or TRBV12-4, the J call TRBJ2-3, with TRBD2 matching over 8 bases. CDR3 loop: CASRRKLAGTSTDTQYF. CDR3 DNA: TGTGCCAGCAGGCGCAAGCTAGCGGGTACTAGCACAGATACGCAGTATTTT.